These 5 T cell receptor beta chains originate from one sample sequenced in a study of T cells in tuberculosis. The data were produced by immunoSEQ multiplex PCR, yet TCRdb's version contains in-frame clones alone and is incomplete. The sample carries fewer than 40,000 clones, about 83% recorded once. Documented time point: new active TB diagnosis, blood taken before or within 7 days of starting treatment. The source material was PBMCs, sampled at tuberculosis diagnosis. The source of these receptors is an adult with tuberculosis.

This clone was observed a single time. V gene TRBV5-4 combines with J gene TRBJ1-6; D not certain. CDR1 SGHNT and CDR2 YYREEE come from the germline V gene (reference sequence). The V end lost 1 base, the J end lost 9 bases, and 20 bases lay between the germline ends. The CDR3 contains 17 residues. The chain's CDR3 is CASSLLTDQVNGSPLHF. The CDR3 nucleotides read TGTGCCAGCAGCTTGCTAACCGATCAGGTTAATGGTTCACCCCTCCACTTT.

The chain links TRBV5-1 to TRBJ2-2, with TRBD1 matching 8 bases. J lost 1 base, V lost 3 bases, and 2 bases had no gene match. The CDR3 extends over 15 amino acids. Germline V gene data show CDR1 as SGHRS and CDR2 as YFSETQ. DNA of the CDR3: TGCGCCAGCAGCTGGGGGACAGGGAACACCGGGGAGCTGTTTTTT. Protein: CASSWGTGNTGELFF.

Here the CDR3 reads CASSQRLQETQYF. For the CDR3, the DNA is TGTGCCAGCAGCCAAAGACTTCAAGAGACCCAGTACTTC. The chain combines TRBV7-2 with TRBJ2-5; D is unresolved. Germline CDR1 SGHTA, CDR2 FQGNSA. Trimming cost V 5 bases and J 2 bases, with 9 bases left between them. The CDR3 spans 13 residues.

This clone was detected only once. V is TRBV2 and J is TRBJ2-5, with D perhaps matching TRBD1 (6 bases). CDR1 SNHLY and CDR2 FYNNEI come from the germline V gene. The CDR3 consists of 14 residues. The germline V and J ends were trimmed by 5 bases and 4 bases, with 14 bases remaining between them. The CDR3 region has the DNA TGTGCCAGCAGTAGACAGGCTGGTACAGAGACCCAGTACTTC. Amino acid sequence: CASSRQAGTETQYF.

This clone has only one observation. The V call is TRBV5-6, the J call TRBJ1-2; 9 positions agree with TRBD1. The CDR3 loop spans 14 amino acids. V gave up 4 bases and J gave up 7 bases; unmatched junction bases: 8. CDR1 SGHDT and CDR2 YYEEEE come from the germline V gene. The CDR3 DNA is TGTGCCAGCAGCCTGGGACAGGGCGGCGGTGGCTACACCTTC. Translation gives CASSLGQGGGGYTF.